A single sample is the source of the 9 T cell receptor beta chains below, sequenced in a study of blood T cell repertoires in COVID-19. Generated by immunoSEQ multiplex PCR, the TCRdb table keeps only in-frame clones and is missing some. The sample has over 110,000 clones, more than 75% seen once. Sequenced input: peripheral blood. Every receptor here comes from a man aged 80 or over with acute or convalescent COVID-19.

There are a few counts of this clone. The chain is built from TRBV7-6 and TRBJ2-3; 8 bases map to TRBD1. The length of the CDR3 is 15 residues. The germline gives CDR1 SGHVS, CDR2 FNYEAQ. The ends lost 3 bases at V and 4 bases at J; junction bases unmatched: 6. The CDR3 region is CASSFQGAQADTQYF. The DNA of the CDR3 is TGTGCCAGCAGCTTCCAGGGGGCGCAGGCAGATACGCAGTATTTT. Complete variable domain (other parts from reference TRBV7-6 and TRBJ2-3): GAGVSQSPRYKVTKRGQDVALRCDPISGHVSLYWYRQALGQGPEFLTYFNYEAQQDKSGLPNDRFSAERPEGSISTLTIQRTEQRDSAMYRCASSFQGAQADTQYFGPGTRLTVL.

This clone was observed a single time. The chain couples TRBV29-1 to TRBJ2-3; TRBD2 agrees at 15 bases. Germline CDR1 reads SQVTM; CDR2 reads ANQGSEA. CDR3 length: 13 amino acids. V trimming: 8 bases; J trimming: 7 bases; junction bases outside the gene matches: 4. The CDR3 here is CSSGLAGGNTQYF. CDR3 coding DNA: TGCAGCTCGGGACTAGCGGGGGGCAATACGCAGTATTTT.

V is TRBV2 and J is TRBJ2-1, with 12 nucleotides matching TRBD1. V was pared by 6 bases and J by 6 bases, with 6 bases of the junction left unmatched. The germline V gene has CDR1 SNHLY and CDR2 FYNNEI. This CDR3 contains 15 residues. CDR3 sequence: CASSGTGGAGNEQFF. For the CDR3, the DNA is TGTGCCAGCAGCGGGACAGGGGGCGCCGGCAATGAGCAGTTCTTC. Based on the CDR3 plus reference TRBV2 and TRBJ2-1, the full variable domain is EPEVTQTPSHQVTQMGQEVILRCVPISNHLYFYWYRQILGQKVEFLVSFYNNEISEKSEIFDDQFSVERPDGSNFTLKIRSTKLEDSAMYFCASSGTGGAGNEQFFGPGTRLTVL.

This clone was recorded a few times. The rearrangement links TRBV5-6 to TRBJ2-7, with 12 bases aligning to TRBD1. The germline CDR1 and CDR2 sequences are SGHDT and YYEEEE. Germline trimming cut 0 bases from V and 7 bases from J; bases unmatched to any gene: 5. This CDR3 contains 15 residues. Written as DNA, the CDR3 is TGTGCCAGCAGCTTGGTGGGACAGGGGGCGGAAGAGCAGTACTTC. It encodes CASSLVGQGAEEQYF.

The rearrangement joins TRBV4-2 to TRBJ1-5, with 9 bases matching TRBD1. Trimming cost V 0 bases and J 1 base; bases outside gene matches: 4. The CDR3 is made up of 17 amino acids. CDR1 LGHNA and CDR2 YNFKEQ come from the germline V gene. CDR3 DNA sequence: TGTGCCAGCAGCCAAGAGGGACAGGGTGGGAGCAATCAGCCCCAGCATTTT. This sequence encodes CASSQEGQGGSNQPQHF.

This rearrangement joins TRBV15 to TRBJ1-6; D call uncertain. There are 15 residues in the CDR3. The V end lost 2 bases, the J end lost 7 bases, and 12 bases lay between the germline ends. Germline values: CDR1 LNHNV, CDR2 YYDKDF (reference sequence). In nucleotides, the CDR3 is TGTGCCACCAGCAGATATGTTGGGGAGAATTCACCCCTCCACTTT. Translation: CATSRYVGENSPLHF.

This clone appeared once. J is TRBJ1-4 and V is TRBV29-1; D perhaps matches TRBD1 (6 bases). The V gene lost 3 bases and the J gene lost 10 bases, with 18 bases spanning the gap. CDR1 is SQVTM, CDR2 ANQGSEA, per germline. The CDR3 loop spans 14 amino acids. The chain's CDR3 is CSVEVVQGRGKLFF. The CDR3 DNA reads TGCAGCGTTGAGGTGGTACAGGGAAGAGGAAAACTGTTTTTT. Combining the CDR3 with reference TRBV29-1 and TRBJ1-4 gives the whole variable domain SAVISQKPSRDICQRGTSLTIQCQVDSQVTMMFWYRQQPGQSLTLIATANQGSEATYESGFVIDKFPISRPNLTFSTLTVSNMSPEDSSIYLCSVEVVQGRGKLFFGSGTQLSVL.

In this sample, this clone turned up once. The CDR3 reads CASSVRPGGTGELFF. DNA of the CDR3: TGTGCCAGCAGCGTTCGCCCAGGTGGAACCGGGGAGCTGTTTTTT. J is TRBJ2-2 and V is TRBV9; D ambiguous. The germline V and J ends were trimmed by 2 bases and 5 bases, with 13 bases remaining between them. The CDR3 is made up of 15 amino acids. CDR1 SGDLS and CDR2 YYNGEE come from the germline V gene.

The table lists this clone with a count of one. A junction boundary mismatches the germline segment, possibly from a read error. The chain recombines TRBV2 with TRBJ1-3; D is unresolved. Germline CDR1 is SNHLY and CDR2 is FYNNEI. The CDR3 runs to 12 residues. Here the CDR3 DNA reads TGTGCCAGCAACAGAGAAGGAAACACCATATATTTC. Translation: CASNREGNTIYF.